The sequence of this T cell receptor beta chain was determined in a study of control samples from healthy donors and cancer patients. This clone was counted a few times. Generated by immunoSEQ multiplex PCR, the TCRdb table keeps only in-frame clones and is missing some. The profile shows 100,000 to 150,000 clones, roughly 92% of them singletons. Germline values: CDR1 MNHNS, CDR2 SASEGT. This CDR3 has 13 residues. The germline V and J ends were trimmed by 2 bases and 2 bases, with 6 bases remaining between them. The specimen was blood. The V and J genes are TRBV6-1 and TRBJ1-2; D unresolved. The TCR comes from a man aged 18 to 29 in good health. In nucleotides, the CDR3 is TGTGCCAGCAGTGAACTGGGAAACTATGGCTACACCTTC. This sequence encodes CASSELGNYGYTF.